The 31 T cell receptor beta chains below were found in one sample sequenced in a study of blood T cell repertoires in COVID-19. Profiled with immunoSEQ multiplex PCR; TCRdb holds only in-frame clones, not every one. The sample has some 99,000 clones, more than 70% seen once. The sequenced sample was peripheral blood. Every receptor here comes from a woman in her sixties or seventies in a cohort sampled during active or convalescent COVID-19.

The genes are TRBV7-2 and TRBJ1-3; weak D call: TRBD1 (6 bases). Trimming left V 1 base short and J 0 bases short, with 13 bases between. The CDR3 spans 17 residues. The germline V gene encodes CDR1 SGHTA and CDR2 FQGNSA. The CDR3 region has the DNA TGTGCCAGCAGCTTAGAATCAGGGGTCTACTCTGGAAACACCATATATTTT. Its protein is CASSLESGVYSGNTIYF.

The V call is TRBV10-3, the J call TRBJ1-6, with a weak D call TRBD1 (5 bases). CDR1 is ENHRY, CDR2 SYGVKD, per germline. V lost 2 bases and J lost 7, with 9 bases in between. The CDR3 extends over 14 amino acids. The CDR3 sequence is CAISEQGGNSPLHF. Here the CDR3 DNA reads TGTGCCATCAGTGAGCAGGGTGGGAATTCACCCCTCCACTTT.

The rearrangement links TRBV5-1 to TRBJ2-5; D gene uncertain. Trimming shortened V by 1 base and J by 2 bases, and 6 bases separated the two germline ends. CDR3 length: 13 amino acids. The germline V gene has CDR1 SGHRS and CDR2 YFSETQ. The CDR3 loop is CASSLSPQETQYF. DNA for the CDR3: TGCGCCAGCAGCTTGAGCCCGCAAGAGACCCAGTACTTC.

V usage is TRBV11-2 and J usage is TRBJ2-2; a weak D match, TRBD2 (6 bases). This CDR3 is 13 amino acids long. The V gene lost 1 base and the J gene lost 9 bases, with 9 bases spanning the gap. Germline-derived CDR1 and CDR2 are SGHAT and FQNNGV. In nucleotides, the CDR3 is TGTGCCAGCAGCTTAGTCGGAGGGAGGGAGCTGTTTTTT. It is translated as CASSLVGGRELFF. Using reference TRBV11-2 and TRBJ2-2 for the parts outside the CDR3, the full variable domain is EAGVAQSPRYKIIEKRQSVAFWCNPISGHATLYWYQQILGQGPKLLIQFQNNGVVDDSQLPKDRFSAERLKGVDSTLKIQPAKLEDSAVYLCASSLVGGRELFFGEGSRLTVL.

The V call is TRBV18, the J call TRBJ1-5; TRBD1 is a possible D gene (5 bases). The CDR3 is made up of 14 amino acids. Germline V gene data show CDR1 as KGHSH and CDR2 as LQKENI. Trimming stripped 3 bases from V and 3 bases from J, with 9 bases between. The DNA of the CDR3 is TGTGCCAGCTCACCTGGGGGGAACAATCAGCCCCAGCATTTT. Its protein is CASSPGGNNQPQHF.

J is TRBJ1-6 and V is TRBV2; weak D call: TRBD1 (6 bases). V dropped 8 bases and J dropped 10 bases, with 18 bases sitting between them. The V gene's germline CDR1 is SNHLY and CDR2 FYNNEI. The CDR3 has 14 residues. CDR3 loop: CASGSNRVTSPLHF. CDR3 DNA: TGTGCCAGCGGGTCAAACAGGGTAACCTCACCCCTCCACTTT.

This sequence joins TRBV9 and TRBJ1-2; 9 bases line up with TRBD1. The CDR3 runs 14 residues. V gave up 0 bases and J gave up 8 bases; unmatched junction bases: 5. The germline V gene has CDR1 SGDLS and CDR2 YYNGEE. The CDR3 DNA reads TGTGCCAGCAGCGTAGGGGACAGGGAGTACGGCTACACCTTC. Translation gives CASSVGDREYGYTF. The entire variable domain, with the rest obtained from reference TRBV9 and TRBJ1-2, is as follows: DSGVTQTPKHLITATGQRVTLRCSPRSGDLSVYWYQQSLDQGLQFLIQYYNGEERAKGNILERFSAQQFPDLHSELNLSSLELGDSALYFCASSVGDREYGYTFGSGTRLTVV.

The chain's CDR3 is CASSRTGPLSGNTIYF. In nucleotides, the CDR3 is TGCGCCAGCAGCCGAACAGGTCCCCTCTCTGGAAACACCATATATTTT. The chain carries TRBV4-1 and TRBJ1-3, with D possibly TRBD1 on 5 matching bases. Germline V gene lookup returns CDR1 MGHRA and CDR2 YSYEKL. This CDR3 comprises 16 residues. V lost 4 bases to trimming and J lost 0 bases, with 13 bases between them.

The rearrangement joins TRBV2 to TRBJ1-5; no definite D call. Trimming removed 3 bases at V and 6 bases at J, with 12 bases between. Germline V gene sequence: CDR1 SNHLY, CDR2 FYNNEI. The CDR3 has 14 amino acids. CDR3 nucleotide sequence: TGTGCCAGCAGTGAGGCGGGCCTATCTCAGCCCCAGCATTTT. This translates into CASSEAGLSQPQHF.

Only one count was recorded for this clone. The V and J genes are TRBV30 and TRBJ2-1; 11 bases line up with TRBD2. Germline V CDR1 and CDR2: GTSNPN, SVGIG (reference sequence). The CDR3 runs 13 residues. The V segment lost 1 base and the J segment 15 bases; nucleotides outside the gene matches: 8. CDR3 sequence reads: CAWSGLAGRGWFF. The DNA for the CDR3 is TGTGCCTGGAGTGGACTAGCGGGGCGGGGTTGGTTCTTC.

The V gene is TRBV19, the J gene TRBJ1-2; D uncertain. Trimming removed 6 bases from V and 4 bases from J, with 12 bases in between. CDR1 and CDR2 from the germline V gene are LNHDA and SQIVND (reference sequence). This CDR3 has 13 residues. CDR3 sequence (DNA): TGTGCCAGTAGATATCCCGCCGGCTATGGCTACACCTTC. Its protein is CASRYPAGYGYTF.

The chain couples TRBV12-3 or TRBV12-4 to TRBJ1-4; D is ambiguous. The CDR3 length is 11 residues. V lost 8 bases and J lost 8, with 9 bases in between. CDR3 DNA sequence: TGTGCCAGCGGGGAGGGCGAAAAACTGTTTTTT. It yields the protein CASGEGEKLFF.

This clone was found once. The rearrangement joins TRBV30 to TRBJ1-1; 10 positions match TRBD1. Germline V CDR1 and CDR2: GTSNPN, SVGIG (reference sequence). Trimming removed 0 bases from V and 11 bases from J; junction bases left unmatched: 12. CDR3 length: 15 residues. The CDR3 bases are TGTGCCTGGAGTGTACTTGGGACAGGGGTTTGGTACGCTTTCTTT. It translates to CAWSVLGTGVWYAFF.

In DNA, the CDR3 is TGTGCCAGCAGTCTCCGACTAGCGGGAGGCAGTGAGCAGTTCTTC. Encoded protein: CASSLRLAGGSEQFF. The chain combines TRBV27 with TRBJ2-1; 13 bases align to TRBD2. The CDR3 runs 15 residues. V lost 5 bases, J lost 9 bases, and 7 bases stayed unmatched. Germline V gives CDR1 MNHEY, CDR2 SMNVEV (reference sequence).

The chain employs TRBV30 and TRBJ1-5, with 7 bases aligning to TRBD1. CDR1 and CDR2 from the germline V gene are GTSNPN and SVGIG (reference sequence). With V trimmed by 7 bases and J by 7 bases, 10 bases remained unmatched. The CDR3 loop spans 13 amino acids. CDR3 sequence (DNA): TGTGCCTCGAGCCAGGGGGAAGGACAGCCCCAGCATTTT. It specifies CASSQGEGQPQHF.

The chain recombines TRBV22-1 with TRBJ1-5; no DNA check was done on the table's D call, TRBD1. TRBV22-1 is deemed a pseudogene. The CDR3 is 15 amino acids. CDR3 amino acids: CPGSALEGGNQPQHF. CDR3 sequence (DNA): TGTCCTGGGAGCGCACTCGAGGGGGGCAATCAGCCCCAGCATTTT.

The CDR3 DNA sequence: TGTGCCAGCAGCTCTGACATGAGCTCCTACAATGAGCAGTTCTTC. It codes for CASSSDMSSYNEQFF. The V call is TRBV7-3, the J call TRBJ2-1; D is unclear. The CDR3 length is 15 residues. Looked up from germline, CDR1 is SGHTA and CDR2 is FQGTGA. V dropped 4 bases and J dropped 0 bases, with 10 bases sitting between them.

The chain has TRBV18 and TRBJ2-7; 11 bases line up with TRBD2. There are 14 residues in the CDR3. The ends lost 3 bases at V and 6 bases at J; junction bases unmatched: 4. Germline assignment: CDR1 KGHSH and CDR2 LQKENI. CDR3: CASSPTGTSGEQYF. CDR3 sequence (DNA): TGTGCCAGCTCACCGACCGGGACTAGCGGCGAGCAGTACTTC.

The chain has TRBV7-2 and TRBJ2-7; tentative D call: TRBD2 (6 bases). In germline, CDR1 is SGHTA, CDR2 FQGNSA. Trimming stripped 2 bases from V and 7 bases from J, with 9 bases between. The CDR3 is 12 amino acids. CDR3 sequence (DNA): TGTGCCAGCAGCTTACCAGGGAGGGAGCAGTACTTC. As protein: CASSLPGREQYF.

The chain links TRBV18 to TRBJ2-3; 11 bases are a match to TRBD2. Germline CDR1 is KGHSH and CDR2 is LQKENI. The junction had 7 bases not matched to a gene; V was cut back by 3 bases and J by 2 bases. This CDR3 contains 17 residues. The CDR3 loop reads CASSPSGRAPATDTQYF. CDR3 nucleotides: TGTGCCAGCTCACCTAGCGGGAGGGCCCCTGCCACAGATACGCAGTATTTT.

CDR3 sequence reads: CASSPLTTGYGYTF. The CDR3 DNA sequence: TGCGCCAGCAGCCCCCTTACGACAGGGTATGGCTACACCTTC. J is TRBJ1-2 and V is TRBV5-1; 7 nucleotides match TRBD1. V dropped 4 bases and J dropped 5; count of bases not matched to a gene: 8. Germline CDR1 reads SGHRS; CDR2 reads YFSETQ. This CDR3 is built from 14 residues.

The genes are TRBV6-4 and TRBJ2-7, with D possibly TRBD2 on 5 matching bases. The CDR3 runs 14 residues. With 4 bases removed from V and 3 bases from J, the gap between germline ends came to 13 bases. Germline assignment: CDR1 MRHNA and CDR2 SNTAGT. As DNA, the CDR3 is TGTGCCAGCAGTGTCCGGGAACGTGTCTACGAGCAGTACTTC. Protein product: CASSVRERVYEQYF.

This rearrangement joins TRBV6-5 to TRBJ2-3; the match to TRBD1 covers 9 bases. The J segment lost 2 bases and the V segment lost 6 bases, leaving 3 bases of the junction unmatched. The germline V gene has CDR1 MNHEY and CDR2 SVGAGI. There are 14 residues in the CDR3. CDR3 sequence (DNA): TGTGCCAGCAGCCGGGACAGGGTCACAGATACGCAGTATTTT. This gives the protein CASSRDRVTDTQYF.

This clone was observed once. The V gene is TRBV9, the J gene TRBJ2-3; 9 bases agree with TRBD2. Germline CDR1 SGDLS, CDR2 YYNGEE. This CDR3 region has 19 residues. After removal of 0 bases from V and 0 bases from J, the junction contained 11 bases not matched to a gene. The CDR3 protein is CASSVDPSGTRSSTDTQYF. In nucleotides, the CDR3 is TGTGCCAGCAGCGTAGACCCTAGCGGGACGAGATCTAGCACAGATACGCAGTATTTT. The full variable domain, rest sourced from reference TRBV9 and TRBJ2-3, is DSGVTQTPKHLITATGQRVTLRCSPRSGDLSVYWYQQSLDQGLQFLIQYYNGEERAKGNILERFSAQQFPDLHSELNLSSLELGDSALYFCASSVDPSGTRSSTDTQYFGPGTRLTVL.

This sequence joins TRBV19 and TRBJ1-2, with D tentatively TRBD1 (5 bases). The CDR3 totals 13 residues. Deletions cut 6 bases from V and 5 bases from J, with 13 bases between. The germline CDR1 and CDR2 sequences are LNHDA and SQIVND (reference sequence). The CDR3 loop is CASSPRGLYGYTF. In nucleotides, the CDR3 is TGTGCCAGTAGCCCTAGGGGTCTTTATGGCTACACCTTC.

In this sample, this clone turned up a few times. J is TRBJ1-2 and V is TRBV11-2, with 8 bases lining up with TRBD1. Germline V gives CDR1 SGHAT, CDR2 FQNNGV. The CDR3 totals 16 residues. The V gene end was trimmed by 3 bases and the J gene end by 4 bases; junction bases not matched to a gene: 10. The CDR3 protein is CASSLTGAPGGYGYTF. In nucleotides, the CDR3 is TGTGCCAGCAGCTTGACAGGGGCCCCGGGCGGCTATGGCTACACCTTC.

The chain couples TRBV5-1 to TRBJ1-1; tentatively, D is TRBD1 (6 bases). The CDR3 has 15 residues. The V end lost 3 bases, the J end lost 5 bases, and 17 bases lay between the germline ends. CDR1 and CDR2 from the germline V gene are SGHRS and YFSETQ. This CDR3 reads CASSSPLEGGTEAFF. DNA of the CDR3: TGCGCCAGCAGCTCCCCCTTAGAGGGGGGGACTGAAGCTTTCTTT.

The chain couples TRBV2 to TRBJ2-1; D might be TRBD1 (6 bases). V shed 2 bases and J shed 2 bases, with 10 bases lying between them. In germline, CDR1 is SNHLY, CDR2 FYNNEI. The CDR3 loop spans 15 amino acids. The CDR3, as DNA: TGTGCCAGCAGTGAAAAACAGGGACCCTACAATGAGCAGTTCTTC. This translates into CASSEKQGPYNEQFF.

V and J are TRBV6-2 or TRBV6-3 and TRBJ2-5; TRBD2 matches at 10 bases. J lost 4 bases, V lost 2 bases, and 10 bases had no gene match. CDR1 and CDR2 from the germline V gene are MNHEY and SVGEGT. The CDR3 is 17 amino acids. The CDR3 sequence: CASSYHKRGGGGETQYF. The CDR3 DNA reads as TGTGCCAGCAGTTACCACAAGCGGGGGGGAGGAGGAGAGACCCAGTACTTC.

This clone was observed a single time. V usage is TRBV9 and J usage is TRBJ2-2; 7 bases are shared with TRBD2. The CDR3 sequence is 16 residues long. CDR1 is SGDLS, CDR2 YYNGEE, per germline. J gave up 6 bases and V 5 bases, and 13 bases lay outside the gene matches. This CDR3 is CASRLYEGAGAGELFF. The CDR3 nucleotides are TGTGCCAGCAGACTTTACGAGGGTGCGGGGGCCGGGGAGCTGTTTTTT.

This clone was seen once. J is TRBJ2-5 and V is TRBV7-9; 8 bases match TRBD1. This CDR3 is 13 amino acids long. Germline CDR1 SEHNR, CDR2 FQNEAQ (reference sequence). V lost 7 bases to trimming and J lost 5 bases; unmatched junction nucleotides: 6. The DNA of the CDR3 is TGTGCCAGCATCCGACAGGGGAAGGAGACCCAGTACTTC. It translates to CASIRQGKETQYF.